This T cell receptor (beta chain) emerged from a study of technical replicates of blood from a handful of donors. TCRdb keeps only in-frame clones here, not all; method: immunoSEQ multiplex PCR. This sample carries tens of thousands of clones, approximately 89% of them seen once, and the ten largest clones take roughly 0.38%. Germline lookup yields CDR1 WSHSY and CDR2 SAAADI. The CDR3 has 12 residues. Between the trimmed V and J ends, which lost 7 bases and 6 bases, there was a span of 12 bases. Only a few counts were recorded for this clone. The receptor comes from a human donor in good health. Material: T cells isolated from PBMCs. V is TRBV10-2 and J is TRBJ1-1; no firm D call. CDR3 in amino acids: CASTPGIPEAFF. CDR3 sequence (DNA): TGCGCCAGCACCCCGGGTATCCCTGAAGCTTTCTTT.